These T cell receptor beta chains were read from a single sample in a study of shared clonotypes between healthy human individuals. Some clones are missing from TCRdb's copy, which holds only in-frame ones; the method was immunoSEQ multiplex PCR. In the table there are approximately 500,000 clones, approximately 95% of which are singletons. Sample: naive CD4+ T cells sorted from blood. The source of these receptors is a woman aged 25 to 39 in good health. The conserved cysteine and the conserved F or W are not part of the CDR3 here. Fields, in order: J gene, V gene, CDR3 protein.

j_call: TRBJ2-2
v_call: TRBV27
cdr3_aa: ASSYLRWGETGELF

j_call: TRBJ2-7
v_call: TRBV2
cdr3_aa: ASSNQGRIRRQY

j_call: TRBJ2-1
v_call: TRBV9
cdr3_aa: ASSRFQGTSTSGAYNEQF

j_call: TRBJ2-7
v_call: TRBV5-1
cdr3_aa: ASSAIAGGPPEQY

j_call: TRBJ1-2
v_call: TRBV7-9
cdr3_aa: ASSFTGTDGYT

j_call: TRBJ2-7
v_call: TRBV5-4
cdr3_aa: ASSMDRPPYEQY

j_call: TRBJ1-2
v_call: TRBV19
cdr3_aa: ASSNGPNYGYT

j_call: TRBJ2-7
v_call: TRBV6-5
cdr3_aa: ASSYSSGQGGEQY

j_call: TRBJ2-1
v_call: TRBV7-9
cdr3_aa: ASSISQVSSYNEQF

j_call: TRBJ2-2
v_call: TRBV7-9
cdr3_aa: ASSPYVTGELF

j_call: TRBJ2-5
v_call: TRBV19
cdr3_aa: ASSMVAGGQGTQY

j_call: TRBJ2-7
v_call: TRBV1
cdr3_aa: TSSPGCHEQY

j_call: TRBJ2-2
v_call: TRBV5-1
cdr3_aa: ASSQANTGELF

j_call: TRBJ2-2
v_call: TRBV27
cdr3_aa: ASSLLSGANTGELF

j_call: TRBJ1-5
v_call: TRBV19
cdr3_aa: ASSTRQGIFPQPQH

j_call: TRBJ2-3
v_call: TRBV28
cdr3_aa: ATERGSDTQY

j_call: TRBJ1-3
v_call: TRBV7-9
cdr3_aa: ASSSDRGSSGNTIY

j_call: TRBJ2-7
v_call: TRBV4-1
cdr3_aa: ASSQVLKGQGPEQY

j_call: TRBJ2-2
v_call: TRBV4-1
cdr3_aa: ASSITRRNTGELF

j_call: TRBJ1-2
v_call: TRBV5-1
cdr3_aa: ASSLGGIGDGYT

j_call: TRBJ1-2
v_call: TRBV7-2
cdr3_aa: ASSYRELGYT

j_call: TRBJ1-1
v_call: TRBV19
cdr3_aa: ASSIARRNEAF

j_call: TRBJ2-6
v_call: TRBV18
cdr3_aa: ASSTSGVSGANVLT

j_call: TRBJ2-7
v_call: TRBV10-3
cdr3_aa: AVQGAAYEQY

j_call: TRBJ2-7
v_call: TRBV6-5
cdr3_aa: ASSLAAGAPYEQY

j_call: TRBJ2-3
v_call: TRBV5-4
cdr3_aa: ASSPRDRGENTQY

j_call: TRBJ2-7
v_call: TRBV18
cdr3_aa: ASSPPGESLYEQY

j_call: TRBJ1-5
v_call: TRBV19
cdr3_aa: ASHIRDRGYQPQH

j_call: TRBJ2-2
v_call: TRBV6-1
cdr3_aa: ASSDTSSGGYTGELF

j_call: TRBJ2-7
v_call: TRBV2
cdr3_aa: ASSDPLPYEQY

j_call: TRBJ2-7
v_call: TRBV2
cdr3_aa: ASSRGQGARDEQY

j_call: TRBJ2-7
v_call: TRBV27
cdr3_aa: ASMRRGQGDEQY

j_call: TRBJ1-1
v_call: TRBV28
cdr3_aa: ASSTDGALNTEAF

j_call: TRBJ2-7
v_call: TRBV28
cdr3_aa: ASSTPEQGPYEQY

j_call: TRBJ1-5
v_call: TRBV19
cdr3_aa: ASKTRGRTQPQH

j_call: TRBJ2-5
v_call: TRBV5-1
cdr3_aa: ASSLWTGLKTQY

j_call: TRBJ2-7
v_call: TRBV5-1
cdr3_aa: ASSQGQGAEEQY

j_call: TRBJ1-5
v_call: TRBV19
cdr3_aa: ASSIDPRGDQPQH

j_call: .
v_call: TRBV28
cdr3_aa: ASLGGNYEQY

j_call: TRBJ2-7
v_call: TRBV5-1
cdr3_aa: ASSLEGGGISYEQY

j_call: TRBJ2-5
v_call: TRBV7-9
cdr3_aa: ASSLLGARETQY

j_call: TRBJ1-5
v_call: TRBV18
cdr3_aa: ASSPGQGGNQPQH

j_call: TRBJ2-2
v_call: TRBV18
cdr3_aa: ASSPYTADTGELF

j_call: TRBJ1-2
v_call: TRBV5-1
cdr3_aa: ASSLGGDGYT

j_call: TRBJ2-7
v_call: TRBV20-1
cdr3_aa: SAHGTYEQY

j_call: TRBJ2-7
v_call: TRBV5-5
cdr3_aa: ASSLGSGTGSHEQY

j_call: TRBJ1-1
v_call: TRBV4-1
cdr3_aa: ASSQDRGSYTEAF

j_call: TRBJ2-7
v_call: TRBV6-5
cdr3_aa: ASSYDRIYEQY

j_call: TRBJ2-5
v_call: TRBV11-2
cdr3_aa: ASTLRQVSETQY

j_call: TRBJ2-3
v_call: TRBV28
cdr3_aa: ASSSQPRDTQY

j_call: TRBJ2-7
v_call: TRBV7-7
cdr3_aa: ASRQSRGLACEQY

j_call: TRBJ2-7
v_call: TRBV28
cdr3_aa: ASSLYPYEQY

j_call: TRBJ2-7
v_call: TRBV11-1
cdr3_aa: ASSPGQGRVEQC

j_call: TRBJ2-5
v_call: TRBV27
cdr3_aa: ASSSHFNQETQY

j_call: TRBJ2-1
v_call: TRBV5-8
cdr3_aa: ATPRGSRRYNEQF

j_call: TRBJ2-1
v_call: TRBV7-9
cdr3_aa: ASSPPGLAGSYNEQF

j_call: TRBJ1-1
v_call: TRBV7-2
cdr3_aa: ASSLDPGRGTEAF

j_call: TRBJ2-7
v_call: TRBV6-5
cdr3_aa: ASSSAASGSYEQY

j_call: TRBJ2-7
v_call: TRBV11-2
cdr3_aa: ASSLASQGGSYEQY

j_call: TRBJ2-2
v_call: TRBV27
cdr3_aa: ASSPGLAGGRGELF